This TCR beta chain was identified in a study of tumor-infiltrating lymphocytes in localized non-small cell lung cancer. Study-level information: The cohort mixed smokers and never-smokers, several histologies, and some post-neoadjuvant-chemotherapy samples. Study findings and constraints: Not all patients were TCR sequenced, owing to tissue quantity. Tumor T-cell fraction was not associated with recurrence-free survival. No T-cell fraction difference was seen between IM1 and IM2 tumors.

Note on this clone: What it binds is not known.

The germline CDR1 and CDR2 sequences are WNHNN and SYGVQD (reference sequence). V was clipped by 4 bases and J by 7 bases, with 16 bases between them. The CDR3 loop spans 14 amino acids. Libraries were prepared by immunoSEQ multiplex PCR; TCRdb keeps only in-frame clonotypes and omits some of them. The sample holds 20,000 to 25,000 clones, nearly 80% seen once. The rearrangement uses TRBV10-1 and TRBJ2-5, with D perhaps TRBD1 or TRBD2 (5 bases each). Material for sequencing was lung tumor tissue. The sequence was collected from a human donor with non-small cell lung cancer. This chain's CDR3 is CASSASRTGGTQYF. The CDR3 nucleotides are TGCGCCAGCAGTGCCTCGCGGACTGGGGGGACCCAGTACTTC.